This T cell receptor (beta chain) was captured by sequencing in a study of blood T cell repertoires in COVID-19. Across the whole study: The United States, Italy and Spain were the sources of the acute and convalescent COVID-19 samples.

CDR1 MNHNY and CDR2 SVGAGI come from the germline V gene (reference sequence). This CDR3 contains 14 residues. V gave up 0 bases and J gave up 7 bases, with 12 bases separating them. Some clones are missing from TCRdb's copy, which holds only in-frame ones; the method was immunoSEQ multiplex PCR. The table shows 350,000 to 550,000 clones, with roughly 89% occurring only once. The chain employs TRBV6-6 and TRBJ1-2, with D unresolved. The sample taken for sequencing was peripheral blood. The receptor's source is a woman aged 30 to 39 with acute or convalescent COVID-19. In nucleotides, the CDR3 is TGTGCCAGCAGTTACTCGACCGGGGAGGGTGGCTACACCTTC. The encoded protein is CASSYSTGEGGYTF.